Given below is one TCR beta chain in context. Its antigen remains undetermined. The input lacks base qualities; no much larger clone sits a single base away. V loses 6 bases, J loses 8 bases, and the germline ends lie 13 bases apart. CDR1 and CDR2 are drawn from the germline V gene (reference sequence): LNHDA, SQIVND. Inclusive of the bounding cysteine and phenylalanine, the CDR3 is 12 residues long. The only DNA kept is the CDR3, 36 bases in frame from the first base. TCR CDR3 regions were amplified from genomic DNA by multiplex PCR using the deep immunoSEQ assay. Extracted genomic DNA from each cell subset was spread evenly across all wells of several immunoSEQ 96-well plates, with each plate serving as a replicate. For sorted subsets, about 210 ng of genomic DNA, equivalent to 25,000 to 35,000 T cell genomes, went into each replicate PCR. Purified libraries were measured with a Qubit 3.0 fluorometer, size-checked on a Bioanalyzer 2100, and measured again with the KAPA Library Quantification kit. A separate single-read 150-cycle Illumina NextSeq 550 flow cell was used to sequence each immunoSEQ 96-well plate. Concerning the study's data processing: Because the immunoSEQ output held only junctional sequences and lacked quality scores, the filtering could not match the filtering applied to full-length reads. To assign V/J genes and CDR3, sequences were annotated using PyIR, a Python wrapper for IgBLAST v1.9, with IMGT germline references. Reads were filtered out if the reads had weak V/J assignments (E-value above 1e-6), no CDR3, stop codons, out-of-frame junctions, or ambiguous translated residues. V3J clonotypes were defined as sequences sharing the same inferred V gene, J gene, and CDR3 amino acid sequence. The percentage overlap between two repertoires was calculated by dividing the number of shared unique clonotypes by the size of the smaller repertoire. RTK rarefaction, the Chao1 estimator, and Recon v2.1 estimates of unobserved clonotypes were used to assess repertoire richness. Generation probabilities for all TCRbeta clonotypes obtained by the gDNA method from four donors were computed using OLGA. TCRdb retrieved this table from immuneACCESS and kept in-frame rearrangements only. Not all clones are present; in checked studies, unresolved V genes account for under half, and no reason is known for the remainder. V, J and clone size reflect that table, while D and trimming were determined from the DNA. The sample table shows 2 million to 2.5 million clones, and 92% are seen once. The ten largest clonotypes hold about 0.41% of the sample.

This specimen belongs to a study of shared clonotypes between healthy human individuals (dated by TCRdb to the early 2020s). For the wider study: The cohort included three men and two women between 18 and 49 years of age. For each donor, three plates each were used for CD4 naive and CD4 memory, two plates were used for CD8 naive, and one plate was used for CD8 memory. The study deeply sequenced blood TCR repertoires of five healthy adults to estimate repertoire size and the extent of clonotype sharing between individuals. Different laboratories and diverse techniques were used to prepare libraries and sequence TCR repertoires, to increase sequencing depth and limit assay-specific biases. Leukapheresis yielded between about 0.85 and 10 billion PBMCs per donor.

Healthy HIV-negative adults with no recently reported acute infections or vaccinations were included as donors. Every donor was a Caucasian adult living in Nashville, Tennessee, USA. CD4+ T cells were enriched by magnetic negative selection; naive cells were then positively selected on CD45RA, and the negative fraction formed the memory subset. After blood collection by leukapheresis, PBMCs were isolated using Ficoll-Histopaque density gradient centrifugation and then cryopreserved in the vapor phase of liquid nitrogen. Analytical flow cytometry was used to check the purity and quantity of every magnetically sorted T cell population. Genomic DNA was isolated from every sorted fraction and measured by UV absorbance on a Nanodrop 2000c. The study at large found these results: Rarefaction of sorted-subset datasets indicated incomplete sequencing despite the large sequencing depth. About 5% of naive CD4, around 3.6% of naive CD8, about 2.5% of memory CD4, and around 0.42% of memory CD8 clonotypes were shared across several donors. Compared with non-shared clonotypes, clonotypes shared by all four sorted-subset donors had higher generation probabilities. Based on pairwise subsampling, the degree of clonotype sharing among donors was expected to be affected by sequencing depth. Only blood was sampled, and tissue TCR repertoires likely differ from those in blood. Because the study included a small number of donors, the genetic and exposure-history diversity represented was limited. Estimated clonotype richness was generally larger for naive than for memory subsets.

This clonotype was sampled from a man in his late teens or twenties in good health. Some clones in this sample may be carry-over from other donors' samples. The specimen was naive CD4+ T cells from PBMCs. The cell subset or site label corresponds to: CD45RA+ positively selected. The chain is assembled from TRBV19 and TRBJ1-1, with TRBD1 as a weak D call on 5 bases. Read as DNA, the sequence is TGTGCCAGTAGCCGAAACAGGTTAGAAGCTTTCTTT. This yields the protein CASSRNRLEAFF.